The 27 T cell receptor beta chains below were found in one sample sequenced in a study of diagnostic markers for celiac disease (TCRdb year 2020). Sequenced on an Illumina MiSeq. TCRdb reprocessed the sequencing reads and holds a single record per CDR3 protein sequence, with no DNA. The sample table holds 1,500 to 2,000 distinct CDR3 sequences. Roughly a tenth of the sample is in the top ten clones. The specimen was either unsorted cells or a sorted T cell fraction (not recorded which). All receptors come from a human donor.

In terms of frequency, this clonotype is medium-sized. V usage is TRBV19 and J usage is TRBJ2-1; TCRdb indicates TRBD1, and absent DNA this call remains unverified. Germline-derived CDR1 and CDR2 are LNHDA and SQIVND (reference sequence). The CDR3 runs to 12 residues. The CDR3 protein is CASIDGGHEQFF.

By frequency, this clonotype is large (0.1 to 1%). The CDR3 reads CASSPVSTEAFF. J is TRBJ1-1 and V is TRBV28; TCRdb names TRBD1, which stays unverified in the absence of DNA. CDR3 length: 12 amino acids. The germline V gene encodes CDR1 MDHEN and CDR2 SYDVKM.

This clonotype ranks as medium-sized in terms of frequency. The rearrangement links TRBV28 to TRBJ1-5; TCRdb names TRBD1, which stays unverified in the absence of DNA. The CDR3 is made up of 14 amino acids. The germline CDR1 and CDR2 sequences are MDHEN and SYDVKM. CDR3 loop: CASSLGQANQPQHF.

The gene calls are TRBV20-1 and TRBJ2-3. Germline-derived CDR1 and CDR2 are DFQATT and SNEGSKA (reference sequence). The CDR3 loop spans 14 amino acids. The CDR3 sequence is CSARDKPLTDTQYF.

This clonotype registers large by frequency. This chain links TRBV12-3 or TRBV12-4 with TRBJ2-3; with no DNA, the TCRdb D assignment of TRBD2 cannot be verified. CDR3 length: 12 residues. The CDR3 loop reads CASTLGEDTQYF.

The chain combines TRBV11-2 with TRBJ2-1. The CDR3 runs to 13 residues. Germline V gene data show CDR1 as SGHAT and CDR2 as FQNNGV. This chain's CDR3 is CASSLELFNEQFF.

Considering frequency, this clonotype is large. The chain uses TRBV9 and TRBJ1-2. From germline, CDR1 is SGDLS and CDR2 YYNGEE. The CDR3 loop spans 14 amino acids. The CDR3 loop reads CASSVARDARGYTF.

Considering frequency, this clonotype is large. This CDR3 reads CASSLFDGNSNQPQHF. The V and J genes are TRBV12-3 or TRBV12-4 and TRBJ1-5. The CDR3 totals 16 residues.

The chain joins TRBV2 to TRBJ2-2; TCRdb outputs TRBD2, but without DNA this stays unchecked. The germline V gene encodes CDR1 SNHLY and CDR2 FYNNEI. The CDR3 contains 17 residues. The CDR3 reads CASSEPSDSTNTGELFF.

The V gene is TRBV6-1, the J gene TRBJ1-1; TCRdb indicates TRBD1, and absent DNA this call remains unverified. CDR1 is MNHNS, CDR2 SASEGT, per germline. The CDR3 covers 14 residues. The CDR3 here is CASTHHGGDTEAFF.

By frequency, this clonotype registers medium-sized. The chain joins TRBV4-1 to TRBJ2-1; the TCRdb call, TRBD1, lacks DNA for checking. The germline CDR1 and CDR2 sequences are MGHRA and YSYEKL. The CDR3 extends over 15 amino acids. Here the CDR3 reads CASSQDATTGGEQFF.

This rearrangement joins TRBV19 to TRBJ2-5. The CDR3 extends over 14 amino acids. Germline assignment: CDR1 LNHDA and CDR2 SQIVND (reference sequence). CDR3 loop: CASSILGSQETQYF.

The chain carries TRBV20-1 and TRBJ2-1; TCRdb returns TRBD2, unconfirmable since there is no DNA. The CDR3 has 14 residues. Germline V lookup: CDR1 DFQATT, CDR2 SNEGSKA (reference sequence). The CDR3 sequence is CSARAGGPSNEQFF.

This clonotype is labeled medium-sized (0.01 to 0.1%) based on frequency. The chain recombines TRBV20-1 with TRBJ2-1; TCRdb lists TRBD1, though no DNA is available to test this call. Per germline, CDR1 DFQATT and CDR2 SNEGSKA (reference sequence). CDR3 length: 13 amino acids. This chain's CDR3 is CSYRGNSYNEQFF.

This clonotype is identified as medium-sized from frequency. V usage is TRBV12-3 or TRBV12-4 and J usage is TRBJ1-2. This CDR3 is built from 12 residues. The CDR3 is CASSFGGGGYTF.

This clonotype is classed as medium-sized (0.01 to 0.1%) by frequency. The J gene is TRBJ1-1, the V gene TRBV5-1; TCRdb outputs TRBD1, but without DNA this stays unchecked. There are 13 residues in the CDR3. Germline V gene sequence: CDR1 SGHRS, CDR2 YFSETQ. CDR3 residues: CASSGRVNTEAFF.

This clonotype is classed as medium-sized by frequency. V and J are TRBV28 and TRBJ2-3; there is no DNA to check the TCRdb D call of TRBD2. Germline V gene data show CDR1 as MDHEN and CDR2 as SYDVKM. The CDR3 loop spans 15 amino acids. The CDR3: CASSLGGRATDTQYF.

This clonotype is classed as medium-sized (0.01 to 0.1%) by frequency. The chain combines TRBV10-3 with TRBJ1-1. CDR1 and CDR2 from the germline V gene are ENHRY and SYGVKD. The CDR3 is 12 residues long. This CDR3 reads CAISDMGTEAFF.

The V gene is TRBV5-1, the J gene TRBJ2-3. Germline V gives CDR1 SGHRS, CDR2 YFSETQ. The CDR3 totals 16 residues. CDR3 protein: CASSLGFGRGTDTQYF.

This clonotype shows up as medium-sized by frequency. The rearrangement uses TRBV4-2 and TRBJ2-3; TCRdb's D call, TRBD2, is unchecked because there is no DNA. CDR1 LGHNA and CDR2 YNFKEQ come from the germline V gene. CDR3 length: 15 amino acids. The CDR3 region is CASSQNLAVADTQYF.

By frequency, this clonotype registers medium-sized (0.01 to 0.1%). This chain links TRBV15 with TRBJ2-3; the TCRdb D gene call, TRBD2, has no DNA to confirm it. CDR3 length: 14 amino acids. Germline lookup yields CDR1 LNHNV and CDR2 YYDKDF (reference sequence). This CDR3 is CATSRDRAADTQYF.

The chain carries TRBV29-1 and TRBJ1-1; TCRdb's D call of TRBD1 is untestable without DNA. CDR1 is SQVTM, CDR2 ANQGSEA, per germline. CDR3 size: 13 residues. The CDR3 region is CSVAQGWSTEAFF.

The rearrangement joins TRBV5-1 to TRBJ2-7; as DNA is missing, the TRBD1 call by TCRdb cannot be tested. Germline CDR1 SGHRS, CDR2 YFSETQ. This CDR3 is 18 amino acids long. This chain's CDR3 is CASSLVGAGLRDHYEQYF.

The rearrangement uses TRBV7-2 and TRBJ2-7; TCRdb gives TRBD1 as the D gene, but with no DNA this cannot be confirmed. Germline V CDR1 and CDR2: SGHTA, FQGNSA. The CDR3 length is 15 residues. The CDR3 region is CASSLRTEFSYEQYF.

The chain is built from TRBV30 and TRBJ2-5; TCRdb's D gene call, TRBD2, goes unchecked for lack of DNA. Germline CDR1 reads GTSNPN; CDR2 reads SVGIG (reference sequence). This CDR3 spans 14 amino acids. This CDR3 reads CAWSPGTSEETQYF.

This clonotype shows up as medium-sized by frequency. The V gene is TRBV20-1, the J gene TRBJ1-1. The CDR3 contains 13 residues. Germline values: CDR1 DFQATT, CDR2 SNEGSKA (reference sequence). The CDR3 is CSASDSLNTEAFF.

By frequency, this clonotype registers medium-sized (0.01 to 0.1%). J is TRBJ2-1 and V is TRBV7-2. The CDR3 totals 15 residues. Germline V gives CDR1 SGHTA, CDR2 FQGNSA. The CDR3 sequence: CASSLSEVTSNEQFF.